Presented here are 4 T cell receptor beta chains from one specimen sequenced in a study of T cells expressing NK-cell markers. TCRdb reprocessed the 5' RACE reads; each CDR3 protein has one entry and no DNA is given. This sample contains 500,000 to 700,000 distinct CDR3 sequences. Material for sequencing was blood T cells: a sorted CD56 or NKG2C T cell subset, CD4+ or CD8+ T cells, or bulk PBMC T cells (not recorded which). The receptor set was obtained from a man in his late teens or twenties in good health.

This chain connects TRBV29-1 to TRBJ1-3; TCRdb names TRBD1, which stays unverified in the absence of DNA. The CDR3 has 13 residues. The germline gives CDR1 SQVTM, CDR2 ANQGSEA. CDR3 protein: CSVEGTGGNTIYF.

The rearrangement links TRBV6-2 or TRBV6-3 to TRBJ2-7; there is no DNA to check the TCRdb D call of TRBD2. Germline V lookup: CDR1 MNHEY, CDR2 SVGEGT. The CDR3 loop spans 15 amino acids. CDR3 region: CASRFSGVSSYEQYF.

The V call is TRBV27, the J call TRBJ2-3; TCRdb designates TRBD2, a call that cannot be tested without DNA. The CDR3 length is 18 residues. The germline CDR1 and CDR2 sequences are MNHEY and SMNVEV (reference sequence). The CDR3 sequence: CASSPRPVAATSTDTQYF.

The V call is TRBV5-1, the J call TRBJ1-4; the TCRdb call, TRBD1, lacks DNA for checking. Germline lookup yields CDR1 SGHRS and CDR2 YFSETQ. This CDR3 comprises 14 residues. CDR3: CASHTGRGSEKLFF.